Here is one T cell receptor beta chain with its context. Its antigen remains unknown. Regarding donors, all were healthy bone marrow donors. These data belong to a study of cytomegalovirus exposure and HLA in healthy donors. Findings of the study overall: Accurate prediction of most subjects' HLA-A and HLA-B alleles from TCR beta sequences was reported. In an earlier analysis, most TCR beta V segments were productive about 87% or about 30% of the time. Later analysis demonstrated an association between a missense DCLRE1C variant and TCR beta V- and J-gene trimming.

With 60 Vbeta and 13 Jbeta primers, the PCR was carried out. Assay used: immunoSEQ multiplex PCR; TCRdb lists only in-frame clones, some missing. The sample lists around 250,000 clones, over 70% occurring once. The clonotype was recovered from a woman aged 60-75 years in good health and CMV-seropositive. The sequenced sample was PBMCs.

This chain's CDR3 is CASSLETSGSGFIYEQYF. The CDR3 nucleotides are TGCGCCAGCAGCTTGGAGACTAGCGGGAGTGGTTTTATCTACGAGCAGTACTTC. The rearrangement links TRBV5-1 to TRBJ2-7; the match to TRBD2 covers 12 bases. CDR1 is SGHRS, CDR2 YFSETQ, per germline. Germline trimming cut 0 bases from V and 3 bases from J; bases unmatched to any gene: 10. The CDR3 length is 18 residues.